This TCR beta chain emerged from a study of OX40 agonist ivuxolimab in advanced cancers. About the investigation overall: The costimulatory receptor OX40 (CD134) was targeted by ivuxolimab, a fully human IgG2 agonistic monoclonal antibody. Peripheral TCRbeta sequencing aimed to test whether ivuxolimab altered TCR sequence diversity and caused clonal T-cell expansion. Prior anti-PD-1, anti-PD-L1 or anti-CTLA-4 therapy was permitted, and roughly two fifths of dose-escalation patients had received checkpoint inhibitors. Of the 50 to 55 dose-escalation patients, hepatocellular carcinoma was present in approximately 20, melanoma in around 15, renal cell carcinoma in 9 and head and neck cancer in 9. The paper covers the monotherapy dose-escalation part of the phase I ivuxolimab trial, which included N ≈ 52 patients. The dose-escalation cohort was about 87% male with a mean age of approximately 60 years, ranging from roughly 23 to 79. Intravenous ivuxolimab was administered to patients every 2 weeks at six dose levels: 0.01, 0.1, 0.3, 1.5, 3 and 10 mg/kg. Partial responses occurred in three dose-escalation patients, of whom one had hepatocellular carcinoma and two had cutaneous melanoma. The research as a whole found: Which antigens the clonally expanded peripheral T cells were specific for was not determined. In the 0.1-3.0 mg/kg groups, partial responders had among the lowest normalized peripheral clonal expansion, particularly in CD8+ T cells. After ivuxolimab, expanded clones were on average more numerous among CD8+ T cells than among CD4+ T cells. At doses from 0.1 to 3.0 mg/kg, clonal expansion was seen in both CD4+ and CD8+ blood T cells between baseline and week 6. Low levels of normalized T-cell clonal expansion were also seen in some patients who did not respond.

Of note for this clone: No cognate antigen has been identified for it. No quality values exist for individual bases; no much larger clone is one base distant.

Genomic DNA was extracted from sorted cells for sequencing of the TCRbeta CDR3 region. The immunoSEQ Assay was used for sequencing of TCRbeta CDR3 regions. TCRdb provides this immuneACCESS table in a form limited to in-frame rearrangements. Some clones are lacking; in checked studies, under half of them reflect an unresolved V gene, and why the rest are absent is not known. The sample table lists 40,000 to 50,000 clones, around 89% of them with a count of one. Roughly 0.57% of the sample is held by the ten biggest clonotypes. Patients with autoimmune disease history or receiving systemic immunosuppression were excluded from the trial. In every dose cohort, peripheral blood was drawn for TCR sequencing at baseline, cycle 4 day 1, and cycle 7 day 1. Samples came from an open-label, multicenter, first-in-human phase I dose-escalation trial of ivuxolimab. Adults with locally advanced or metastatic melanoma, renal cell, hepatocellular, or head and neck squamous cell carcinoma were enrolled in the trial. Before TCR sequencing, CD4+ T cells and CD8+ T cells from peripheral blood were sorted into separate populations.

This TCR was recovered from an adult with an advanced solid tumor such as melanoma, head and neck, liver or kidney cancer. Material: CD4+ or CD8+ T cells sorted from blood, obtained in a trial of the OX40 agonist ivuxolimab.

The CDR3 sequence is CASSPKGVGEKLFF. The DNA sequence is TGTGCCAGCAGTCCTAAGGGGGTGGGTGAAAAACTGTTTTTT. The chain is assembled from TRBV27 and TRBJ1-4, and the D gene may be TRBD1, 6 bases matching. The junction carries 14 bases between V and J, which are trimmed by 5 bases and 7 bases respectively. The CDR3 numbers 14 residues from cysteine through phenylalanine. CDR3 DNA only is kept here, 42 bases in frame from base 1. Based on the germline V gene (reference sequence), the CDR1 and CDR2 sequences are MNHEY and SMNVEV. Where the CDR3 stops, the reference TRBV27 and TRBJ1-4 genes take over; the full variable domain is EAQVTQNPRYLITVTGKKLTVTCSQNMNHEYMSWYRQDPGLGLRQIYYSMNVEVTDKGDVPEGYKVSRKEKRNFPLILESPSPNQTSLYFCASSPKGVGEKLFFGSGTQLSVL.